The TCR beta chain under discussion was sequenced for a study of blood T cell repertoires in COVID-19. The wider study: COVID-19 samples, acute and convalescent, were from the United States, Italy and Spain. PBMCs, B-cell-depleted T cells, or T cells were the source of the cDNA or gDNA that made up the material.

Authors' analysis steps: Reference gene primer amplification yielded estimated nucleated cell counts. TCRdb keeps only in-frame clones here, not all; method: immunoSEQ multiplex PCR. V and J calls and clone size follow that table, whereas D and trimming were derived from the DNA. The table has 95,000 or so clones, more than 75% seen once; the top ten hold approximately 18%. CDR1 and CDR2 from the germline V gene are MNHEY and SMNVEV (reference sequence). CDR3 length: 14 amino acids. The V segment lost 6 bases and the J segment 7 bases; nucleotides outside the gene matches: 9. Sequencing used peripheral blood. The sequence was collected from a human donor in a cohort sampled during active COVID-19. This chain links TRBV27 with TRBJ1-5, with 7 bases lining up with TRBD1. CDR3 in amino acids: CASRGSRDRQPQHF. The CDR3 coding sequence is TGTGCCAGCAGGGGGTCAAGGGACAGACAGCCCCAGCATTTT.